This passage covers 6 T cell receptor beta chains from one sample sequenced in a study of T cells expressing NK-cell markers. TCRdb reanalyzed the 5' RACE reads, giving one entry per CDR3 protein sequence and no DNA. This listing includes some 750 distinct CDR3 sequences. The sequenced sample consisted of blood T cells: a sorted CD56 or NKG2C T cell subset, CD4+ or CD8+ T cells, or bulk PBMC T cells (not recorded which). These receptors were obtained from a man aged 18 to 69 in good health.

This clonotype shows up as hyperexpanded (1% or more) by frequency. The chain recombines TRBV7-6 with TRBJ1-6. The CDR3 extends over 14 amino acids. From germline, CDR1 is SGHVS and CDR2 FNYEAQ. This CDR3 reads CASSSPIRGSPLHF.

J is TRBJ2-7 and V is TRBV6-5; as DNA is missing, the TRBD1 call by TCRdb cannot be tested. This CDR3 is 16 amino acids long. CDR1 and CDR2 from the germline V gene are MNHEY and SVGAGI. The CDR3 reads CASSYSTREPSYEQYF.

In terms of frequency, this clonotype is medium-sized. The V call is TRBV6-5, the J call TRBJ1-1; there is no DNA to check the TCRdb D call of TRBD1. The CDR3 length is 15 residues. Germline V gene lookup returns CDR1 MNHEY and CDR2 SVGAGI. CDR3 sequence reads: CASRHRLSDRRKAFF.

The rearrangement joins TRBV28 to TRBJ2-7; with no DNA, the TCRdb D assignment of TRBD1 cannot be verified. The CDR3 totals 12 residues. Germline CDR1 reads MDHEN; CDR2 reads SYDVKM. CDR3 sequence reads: CASSGGFDEQYF.

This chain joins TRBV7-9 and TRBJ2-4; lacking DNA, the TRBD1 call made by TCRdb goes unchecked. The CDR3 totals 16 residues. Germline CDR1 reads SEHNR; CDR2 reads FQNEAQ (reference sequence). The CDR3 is CASILTGSVAKNIQYF.

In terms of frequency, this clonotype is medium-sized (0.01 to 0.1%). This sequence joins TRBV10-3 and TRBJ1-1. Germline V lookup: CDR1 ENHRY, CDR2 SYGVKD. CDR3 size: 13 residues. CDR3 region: CAISEWTFTEAFF.